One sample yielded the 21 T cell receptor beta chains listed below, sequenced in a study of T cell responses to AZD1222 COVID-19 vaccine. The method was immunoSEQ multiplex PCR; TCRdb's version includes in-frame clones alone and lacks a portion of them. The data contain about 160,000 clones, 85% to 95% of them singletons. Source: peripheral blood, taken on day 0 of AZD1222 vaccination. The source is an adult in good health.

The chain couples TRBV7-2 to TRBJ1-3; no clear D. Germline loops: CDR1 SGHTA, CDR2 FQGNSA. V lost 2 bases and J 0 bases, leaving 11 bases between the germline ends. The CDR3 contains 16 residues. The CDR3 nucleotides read TGTGCCAGCAGCTTAAACACAGCCCGCTCTGGAAACACCATATATTTT. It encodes CASSLNTARSGNTIYF.

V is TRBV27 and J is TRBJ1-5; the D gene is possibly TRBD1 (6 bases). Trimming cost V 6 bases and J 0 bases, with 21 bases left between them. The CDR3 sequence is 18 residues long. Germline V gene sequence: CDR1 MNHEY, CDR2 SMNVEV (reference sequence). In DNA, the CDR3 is TGTGCCAGCAGGCGGTACGGGACACCAGTTTATAGCAATCAGCCCCAGCATTTT. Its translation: CASRRYGTPVYSNQPQHF.

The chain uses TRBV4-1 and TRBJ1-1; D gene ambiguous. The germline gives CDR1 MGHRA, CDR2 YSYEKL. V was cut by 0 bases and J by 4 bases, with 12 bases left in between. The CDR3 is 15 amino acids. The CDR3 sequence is CASSQDLRRGTEAFF. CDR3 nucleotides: TGCGCCAGCAGCCAAGATCTTCGGCGGGGCACTGAAGCTTTCTTT.

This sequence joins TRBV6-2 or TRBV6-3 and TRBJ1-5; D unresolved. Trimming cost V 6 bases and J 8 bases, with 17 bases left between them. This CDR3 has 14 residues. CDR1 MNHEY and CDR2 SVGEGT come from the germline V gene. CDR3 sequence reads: CASSPVPLGEPQHF. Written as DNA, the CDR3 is TGTGCCAGCAGCCCCGTCCCCCTTGGGGAGCCCCAGCATTTT.

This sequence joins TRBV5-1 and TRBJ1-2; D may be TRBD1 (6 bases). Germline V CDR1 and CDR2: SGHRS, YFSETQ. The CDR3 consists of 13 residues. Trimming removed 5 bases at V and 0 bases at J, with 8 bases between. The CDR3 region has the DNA TGCGCCAGCAGATGGACAGCTAACTATGGCTACACCTTC. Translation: CASRWTANYGYTF. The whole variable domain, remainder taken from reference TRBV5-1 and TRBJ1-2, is KAGVTQTPRYLIKTRGQQVTLSCSPISGHRSVSWYQQTPGQGLQFLFEYFSETQRNKGNFPGRFSGRQFSNSRSEMNVSTLELGDSALYLCASRWTANYGYTFGSGTRLTVV.

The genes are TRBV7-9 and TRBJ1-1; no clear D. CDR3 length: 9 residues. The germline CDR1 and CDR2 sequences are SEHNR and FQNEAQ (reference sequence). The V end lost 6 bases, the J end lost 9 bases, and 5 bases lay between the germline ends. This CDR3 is CASSRKAFF. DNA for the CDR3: TGTGCCAGCAGTAGGAAAGCTTTCTTT.

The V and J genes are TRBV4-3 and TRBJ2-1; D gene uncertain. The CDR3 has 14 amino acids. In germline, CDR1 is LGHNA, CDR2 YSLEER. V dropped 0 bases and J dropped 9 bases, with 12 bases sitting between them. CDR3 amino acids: CASSQDLVRGEQFF. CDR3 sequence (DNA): TGCGCCAGCAGCCAAGATCTAGTCCGCGGTGAGCAGTTCTTC.

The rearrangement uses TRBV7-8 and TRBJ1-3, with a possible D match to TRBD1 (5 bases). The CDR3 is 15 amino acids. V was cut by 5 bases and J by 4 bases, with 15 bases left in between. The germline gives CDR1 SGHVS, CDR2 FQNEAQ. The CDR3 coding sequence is TGTGCCAGCAGCACGCCCCAGGGAACCGGAAACACCATATATTTT. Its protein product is CASSTPQGTGNTIYF. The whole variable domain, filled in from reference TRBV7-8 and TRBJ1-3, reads GAGVSQSPRYKVAKRGQDVALRCDPISGHVSLFWYQQALGQGPEFLTYFQNEAQLDKSGLPSDRFFAERPEGSVSTLKIQRTQQEDSAVYLCASSTPQGTGNTIYFGEGSWLTVV.

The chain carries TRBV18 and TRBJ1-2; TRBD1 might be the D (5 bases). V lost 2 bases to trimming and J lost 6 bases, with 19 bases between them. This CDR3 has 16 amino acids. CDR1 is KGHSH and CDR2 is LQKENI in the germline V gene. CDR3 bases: TGTGCCAGCTCACCAATAGACAGCCAGGGCCGGAATGGCTACACCTTC. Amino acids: CASSPIDSQGRNGYTF.

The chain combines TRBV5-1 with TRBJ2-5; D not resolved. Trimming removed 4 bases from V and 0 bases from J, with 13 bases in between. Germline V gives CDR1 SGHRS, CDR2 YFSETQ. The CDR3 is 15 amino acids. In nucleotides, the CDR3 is TGCGCCAGCAGCCTCTTTGACCGCGACCAAGAGACCCAGTACTTC. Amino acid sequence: CASSLFDRDQETQYF.

The CDR3: CASRVGGPGNTIYF. CDR3 nucleotide sequence: TGTGCCAGCAGGGTCGGGGGTCCCGGAAACACCATATATTTT. This chain joins TRBV6-5 and TRBJ1-3; possible D gene TRBD1, 5 bases. Per germline, CDR1 MNHEY and CDR2 SVGAGI. V was clipped by 6 bases and J by 4 bases, with 13 bases between them. The CDR3 has 14 residues.

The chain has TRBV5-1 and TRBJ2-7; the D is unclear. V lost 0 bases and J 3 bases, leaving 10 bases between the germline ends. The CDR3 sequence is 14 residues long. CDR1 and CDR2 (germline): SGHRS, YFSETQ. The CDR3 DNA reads TGCGCCAGCAGCTTGGCCGGGCCAGACTACGAGCAGTACTTC. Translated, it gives CASSLAGPDYEQYF.

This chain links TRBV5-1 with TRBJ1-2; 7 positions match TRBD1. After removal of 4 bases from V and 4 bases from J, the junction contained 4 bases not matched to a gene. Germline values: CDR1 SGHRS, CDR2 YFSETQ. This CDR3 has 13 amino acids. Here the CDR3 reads CASSQGQSYGYTF. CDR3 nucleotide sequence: TGCGCCAGCAGCCAGGGACAGAGCTATGGCTACACCTTC.

The CDR3 DNA is TGTGCCAGCAGCCTTAGTCGGGGGGATGAGCAGTTCTTC. Its protein product is CASSLSRGDEQFF. The chain links TRBV7-2 to TRBJ2-1; 7 bases are a match to TRBD2. The CDR3 extends over 13 amino acids. The V gene's germline CDR1 is SGHTA and CDR2 FQGNSA. V trimming: 5 bases; J trimming: 8 bases; junction bases outside the gene matches: 6.

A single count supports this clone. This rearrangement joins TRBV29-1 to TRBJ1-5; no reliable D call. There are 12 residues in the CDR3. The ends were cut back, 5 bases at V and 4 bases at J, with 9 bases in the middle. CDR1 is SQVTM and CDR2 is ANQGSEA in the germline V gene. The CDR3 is CSVLTGNQPQHF. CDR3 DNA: TGCAGCGTTTTAACGGGAAATCAGCCCCAGCATTTT.

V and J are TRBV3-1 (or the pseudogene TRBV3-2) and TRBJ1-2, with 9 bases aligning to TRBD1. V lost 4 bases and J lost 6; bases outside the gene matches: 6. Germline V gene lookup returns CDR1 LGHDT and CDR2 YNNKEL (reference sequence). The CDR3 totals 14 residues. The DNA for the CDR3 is TGTGCCAGCAGCCTCCGGGACAGGGTAAATGGCTACACCTTC. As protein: CASSLRDRVNGYTF.

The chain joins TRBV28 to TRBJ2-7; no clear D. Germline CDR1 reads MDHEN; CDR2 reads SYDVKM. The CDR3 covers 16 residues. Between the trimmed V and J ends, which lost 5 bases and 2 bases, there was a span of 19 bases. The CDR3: CASSPQVPILPYEQYF. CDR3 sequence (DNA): TGTGCCAGCAGTCCCCAAGTCCCGATTCTCCCCTACGAGCAGTACTTC.

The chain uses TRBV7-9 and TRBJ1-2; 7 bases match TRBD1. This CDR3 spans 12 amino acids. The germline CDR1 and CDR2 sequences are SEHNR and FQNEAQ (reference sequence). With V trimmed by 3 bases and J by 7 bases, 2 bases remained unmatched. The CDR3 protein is CASSLTGIGYTF. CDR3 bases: TGTGCCAGCAGCTTGACAGGGATTGGCTACACCTTC.

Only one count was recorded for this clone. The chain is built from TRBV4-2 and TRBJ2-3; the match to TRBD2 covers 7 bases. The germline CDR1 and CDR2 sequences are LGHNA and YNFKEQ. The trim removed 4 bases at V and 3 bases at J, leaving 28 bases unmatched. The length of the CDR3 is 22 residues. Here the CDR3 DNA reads TGTGCCAGCAGCCCAAAATTGTTGGGACTACTTAATGAGCCCGAGAGAACAGATACGCAGTATTTT. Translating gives CASSPKLLGLLNEPERTDTQYF.

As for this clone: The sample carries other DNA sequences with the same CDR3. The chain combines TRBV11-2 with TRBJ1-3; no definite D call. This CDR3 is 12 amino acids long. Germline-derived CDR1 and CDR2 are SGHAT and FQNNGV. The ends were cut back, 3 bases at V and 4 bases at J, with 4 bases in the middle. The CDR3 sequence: CASSFSGNTIYF. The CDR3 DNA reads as TGTGCCAGCAGCTTTTCCGGAAACACCATATATTTT.

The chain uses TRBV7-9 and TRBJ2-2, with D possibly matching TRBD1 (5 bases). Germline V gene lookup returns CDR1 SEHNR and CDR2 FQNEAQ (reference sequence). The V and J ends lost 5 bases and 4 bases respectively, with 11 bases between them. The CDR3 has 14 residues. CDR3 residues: CASSPGRATGELFF. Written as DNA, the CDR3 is TGTGCCAGCAGCCCCGGCAGGGCCACCGGGGAGCTGTTTTTT.